The source of this T cell receptor beta chain is a study of Ad26.COV2.S vaccination and SARS-CoV-2 variants (dated by TCRdb to the early 2020s). General notes on the study: Donors in the vaccine arm were drawn from COV1001, a phase I-IIa trial of Ad26.COV2.S in healthy adults that was multicentre, randomized, double-blind and placebo-controlled. Ad26.COV2.S was administered intramuscularly at 5 x 10^10 or 1 x 10^11 viral particles, either as a single shot or as two shots given 56 days apart. Sequencing of the TCRbeta repertoire served to evaluate the specificity and breadth of SARS-CoV-2-reactive T cell receptors following Ad26.COV2.S vaccination. The TCR-sequenced set comprised about 32 samples: some 19 Ad26.COV2.S vaccine recipients, 5 placebo recipients and 8 SARS-CoV-2 convalescent individuals. Trial participants were randomized into five groups of five, in which low-dose or high-dose Ad26.COV2.S was given once or twice, or placebo was given on both occasions. Blinding of investigators to trial group allocation was maintained during experiments and outcome assessment.

TCRbeta CDR3 regions were sequenced with the immunoSEQ Assay. After extraction, genomic DNA underwent amplification by bias-controlled multiplex PCR, followed by high-throughput sequencing. The published analysis was carried out like this. Collapsing and filtering of sequences were performed to quantify the absolute abundance of each unique TCRbeta CDR3 region. T cell fraction was estimated by normalization of TCRbeta template counts to usable DNA, with usable DNA being measured through amplification of reference genes present in all nucleated cells. Repertoire TCRs were annotated as SARS-CoV-2-specific by exact matching of V gene, CDR3 amino acid sequence and J gene to a known reactive TCR set. The reference SARS-CoV-2 TCR set came from MIRA and was filtered for enrichment in COVID-19-positive ImmuneCODE repertoires, removing public or cross-reactive TCRs. Based on the MIRA antigens, annotated TCRs were further analysed at the level of specific ORF or position within ORF. Breadth was defined as the number of annotated unique rearrangements divided by the total number of unique productive rearrangements, and depth was defined as the summed frequency of the annotated unique rearrangements. Two-sided Wilcoxon rank-sum tests were used to compare TCR breadth between groups. TCRdb retrieved this table from immuneACCESS and kept in-frame rearrangements only. Not all clones are present; in checked studies, unresolved V genes account for under half, and no reason is known for the remainder. V and J calls and clone size come straight from that table; D and trimming were deduced from the DNA. Here the sample has a few hundred thousand clones; 80% to 95% occur a single time. The top ten constitute 9.5% to 15% of the sample.

The germline V gene encodes CDR1 SQVTM and CDR2 ANQGSEA. Inclusive of the bounding cysteine and phenylalanine, the CDR3 is 14 residues long. Of the read, only the CDR3 DNA is kept; its 42 bases are in frame from base 1. V trim: 3 bases; J trim: 3 bases; unmatched bases: 3. The meaning of the sample's treatment or condition label: 15 to 20 received Ad26.COV2.S at low or high dose, single or two shots; a few received placebo; per-sample allocation not given. For vaccine and placebo recipients, repertoires were sequenced using samples collected on day 63 after the first injection. In Cohort 1b, some 25 adults aged 18-55 years were enrolled at a single site in Boston, USA, between 29 July and 7 August 2020. Ad26.COV2.S was a replication-incompetent adenovirus type 26 vector that expressed a prefusion-stabilized SARS-CoV-2 spike protein derived from the original Wuhan strain. The study at large found these results: The study was not powered to compare responses between vaccine doses or regimens. Higher spike-specific TCR breadth was observed in Ad26.COV2.S recipients than in placebo recipients (P = 0.0014). Non-spike TCR breadth was comparable between vaccine and placebo recipients, consistent with the vaccine containing only spike. It was noted by the authors that total T cell responses may have been underestimated by the TCR breadth and depth analyses. After vaccination, substantial breadth of spike-specific CD8+ and CD4+ T cell responses was reported.

A remark on this clone: The clone's antigen remains unknown. Base qualities were left out, and no much larger clone turns up one base away.

The chain joins TRBV29-1 to TRBJ2-1, and TRBD2 aligns with 9 junction nucleotides. The TCR comes from a person aged 18-65 years who received the Ad26.COV2.S COVID-19 vaccine or a placebo. Sequenced material: peripheral blood, taken in a trial of Ad26.COV2.S vaccine versus placebo. The CDR3 here reads CSVDPSGVYNEQFF. The nucleotide sequence is TGCAGCGTTGATCCTAGCGGGGTCTACAATGAGCAGTTCTTC.